Below, 23 T cell receptor beta chains from the same sample are listed, as sequenced in a study of beta chain features in type 1 diabetes. Sequenced material consisted of expressed TCRB transcripts (all of the isolated RNA was reverse transcribed). The method was immunoSEQ multiplex PCR; TCRdb's version includes in-frame clones alone and lacks a portion of them. The table has about 140,000 clones, less than 10% seen once; the top ten hold 0.65%. The specimen was central memory CD4+ T cells from blood. Receptors originate from a middle-aged woman in good health.

In nucleotides, the CDR3 is TGTGCCAGCAGTAGAGGAAGCGGGGCCTCCGAGCAGTACTTC. This gives the protein CASSRGSGASEQYF. The chain links TRBV2 to TRBJ2-7, with 7 bases aligning to TRBD2. The CDR3 contains 14 residues. V trimming: 5 bases; J trimming: 6 bases; junction bases outside the gene matches: 10. From germline, CDR1 is SNHLY and CDR2 FYNNEI.

The chain recombines TRBV11-2 with TRBJ1-2; weak D call: TRBD1 (6 bases). Trimming removed 5 bases at V and 8 bases at J, with 18 bases between. This CDR3 has 14 amino acids. CDR1 is SGHAT and CDR2 is FQNNGV in the germline V gene. This CDR3 is CASSPNRQGRGYTF. CDR3 coding DNA: TGTGCCAGCAGCCCCAACCGGCAGGGGCGAGGCTACACCTTC. Supplemented by reference TRBV11-2 and TRBJ1-2, the full variable domain reads EAGVAQSPRYKIIEKRQSVAFWCNPISGHATLYWYQQILGQGPKLLIQFQNNGVVDDSQLPKDRFSAERLKGVDSTLKIQPAKLEDSAVYLCASSPNRQGRGYTFGSGTRLTVV.

This clone was found many times. The gene calls are TRBV2 and TRBJ2-7, with TRBD1 matching 10 bases. The germline gives CDR1 SNHLY, CDR2 FYNNEI. After removal of 4 bases from V and 4 bases from J, the junction contained 4 bases not matched to a gene. The CDR3 covers 14 residues. CDR3: CASSGTGGPYEQYF. The CDR3, as DNA: TGTGCCAGCAGTGGGACAGGGGGGCCATACGAGCAGTACTTC.

This clone turned up a few times. The chain is built from TRBV7-2 and TRBJ1-5; 9 positions match TRBD1. Trimming took 4 bases from V and 6 from J; bases not matched to a gene: 7. This CDR3 has 15 residues. Germline CDR1 and CDR2: SGHTA and FQGNSA. CDR3 region: CASSSAMGQGQPQHF. CDR3 DNA sequence: TGTGCCAGCAGCTCTGCTATGGGACAGGGTCAGCCCCAGCATTTT.

The chain recombines TRBV27 with TRBJ1-1; 11 bases fit TRBD1. The germline CDR1 and CDR2 sequences are MNHEY and SMNVEV (reference sequence). There are 15 residues in the CDR3. Trimming removed 6 bases from V and 1 base from J; junction bases left unmatched: 4. The CDR3: CASRTGQGANTEAFF. In DNA, the CDR3 is TGTGCCAGCAGGACTGGACAGGGGGCGAACACTGAAGCTTTCTTT.

V usage is TRBV6-6 and J usage is TRBJ2-5, with a weak D call TRBD1 (6 bases). This CDR3 contains 12 residues. Between the trimmed V and J ends, which lost 6 bases and 5 bases, there was a span of 10 bases. Germline V gives CDR1 MNHNY, CDR2 SVGAGI (reference sequence). The CDR3 DNA reads TGTGCCAGCAGGAGAAGGGGGGAGACCCAGTACTTC. Its protein product is CASRRRGETQYF.

V is TRBV2 and J is TRBJ1-6; D is unresolved. CDR1 and CDR2 from the germline V gene are SNHLY and FYNNEI. This CDR3 spans 13 amino acids. The V end lost 8 bases, the J end lost 6 bases, and 11 bases lay between the germline ends. The CDR3 DNA follows: TGTGCCAGCTTCCGGGAGATTAATTCACCCCTCCACTTT. Protein: CASFREINSPLHF.

CDR3 in amino acids: CASSDARGGYEQYF. The CDR3 nucleotides are TGTGCCAGCAGCGACGCCCGAGGGGGTTACGAGCAGTACTTC. The rearrangement joins TRBV5-4 to TRBJ2-7; TRBD1 is a possible D gene (6 bases). V lost 4 bases, J lost 4 bases, and 15 bases lay in between. This CDR3 is 14 amino acids long. CDR1 and CDR2 from the germline V gene are SGHNT and YYREEE (reference sequence).

V gene TRBV18 combines with J gene TRBJ1-1; 8 nucleotides agree with TRBD1. The V gene's germline CDR1 is KGHSH and CDR2 LQKENI. Trimming took 4 bases from V and 9 from J; bases not matched to a gene: 7. This CDR3 has 13 amino acids. The CDR3 coding sequence is TGTGCCAGCTCACAGGACAGGGAGGGGCAAGCTTTCTTT. Its protein product is CASSQDREGQAFF.

The J gene is TRBJ2-5, the V gene TRBV6-1, with 10 nucleotides matching TRBD1. This CDR3 is 16 amino acids long. V was pared by 4 bases and J by 5 bases, with 10 bases of the junction left unmatched. CDR1 is MNHNS, CDR2 SASEGT, per germline. The CDR3 sequence: CASSGGWTGGGETQYF. The CDR3 bases are TGTGCCAGCAGTGGGGGGTGGACAGGGGGAGGTGAGACCCAGTACTTC.

As regards this clone: Other DNA sequences of this sample code for an identical CDR3. The chain couples TRBV7-9 to TRBJ2-7, with 12 positions matching TRBD1. Germline-derived CDR1 and CDR2 are SEHNR and FQNEAQ (reference sequence). V lost 4 bases, J lost 7 bases, and 8 bases stayed unmatched. The CDR3 runs to 15 residues. This chain's CDR3 is CASSYPGQGASEQYF. In nucleotides, the CDR3 is TGTGCCAGCAGCTATCCGGGACAGGGGGCGAGTGAGCAGTACTTC.

The chain recombines TRBV7-2 with TRBJ1-2; 8 nucleotides line up with TRBD1. Germline V lookup: CDR1 SGHTA, CDR2 FQGNSA. V lost 4 bases to trimming and J lost 8 bases; unmatched junction nucleotides: 9. This CDR3 is built from 14 residues. CDR3 DNA: TGTGCCAGCAGCTCGGACAGGGCGCGCCGGGGCTACACCTTC. This sequence encodes CASSSDRARRGYTF.

This clone was seen more than once but under ten times. This chain connects TRBV7-2 to TRBJ1-2; D unresolved. CDR3 size: 17 residues. Trimming took 2 bases from V and 0 from J, leaving 16 bases between them. Per germline, CDR1 SGHTA and CDR2 FQGNSA. The CDR3 loop is CASSLSSRVRSNYGYTF. In DNA form, the CDR3 reads TGTGCCAGCAGCTTAAGTTCACGGGTACGATCTAACTATGGCTACACCTTC.

The table lists this clone with a few counts. V gene TRBV5-1 combines with J gene TRBJ2-3; D is perhaps TRBD1 (7 bases). CDR1 and CDR2 from the germline V gene are SGHRS and YFSETQ. The CDR3 length is 14 residues. Between the trimmed V and J ends, which lost 0 bases and 5 bases, there was a span of 10 bases. The CDR3 region is CASSLGQGLDTQYF. The DNA of the CDR3 is TGCGCCAGCAGCTTGGGACAGGGACTAGATACGCAGTATTTT.

The chain has TRBV4-1 and TRBJ1-5; TRBD1 is a possible D gene (5 bases). Looked up from germline, CDR1 is MGHRA and CDR2 is YSYEKL. V lost 0 bases and J lost 7, with 16 bases in between. The CDR3 length is 16 residues. CDR3 sequence reads: CASSQESGRVRQPQHF. CDR3 sequence (DNA): TGCGCCAGCAGCCAAGAATCTGGCAGGGTAAGGCAGCCCCAGCATTTT.

CDR3 sequence: CASSPRRGAPYEQYF. The DNA for the CDR3 is TGTGCCAGCAGTCCCAGGCGGGGGGCCCCCTACGAGCAGTACTTC. V is TRBV27 and J is TRBJ2-7; 8 bases map to TRBD2. Germline CDR1 MNHEY, CDR2 SMNVEV (reference sequence). This CDR3 has 15 residues. The V and J ends lost 5 bases and 2 bases, in that order; junction bases with no gene match: 8.

This clone appeared a few times. CDR3 protein: CSVRAGQGQAFF. The CDR3 coding sequence is TGCAGCGTGAGAGCTGGGCAGGGGCAAGCTTTCTTT. The chain uses TRBV29-1 and TRBJ1-1; D is possibly TRBD1 (6 bases). V lost 6 bases to trimming and J lost 9 bases, with 17 bases between them. The CDR3 is 12 amino acids. Germline CDR1 is SQVTM and CDR2 is ANQGSEA. Based on the CDR3 plus reference TRBV29-1 and TRBJ1-1, the full variable domain is SAVISQKPSRDICQRGTSLTIQCQVDSQVTMMFWYRQQPGQSLTLIATANQGSEATYESGFVIDKFPISRPNLTFSTLTVSNMSPEDSSIYLCSVRAGQGQAFFGQGTRLTVV.

V gene TRBV19 combines with J gene TRBJ2-5, with 8 nucleotides matching TRBD2. V lost 6 bases to trimming and J lost 2 bases; unmatched junction nucleotides: 5. CDR3 length: 14 residues. The germline V gene encodes CDR1 LNHDA and CDR2 SQIVND (reference sequence). The CDR3 DNA is TGTGCCAGTAGAGAGGTAGCGGGGCAAGAGACCCAGTACTTC. Translated, it gives CASREVAGQETQYF. Full variable domain (missing parts from reference TRBV19 and TRBJ2-5): DGGITQSPKYLFRKEGQNVTLSCEQNLNHDAMYWYRQDPGQGLRLIYYSQIVNDFQKGDIAEGYSVSREKKESFPLTVTSAQKNPTAFYLCASREVAGQETQYFGPGTRLLVL.

This clone appeared a few times. The chain uses TRBV9 and TRBJ2-7, with 12 bases lining up with TRBD2. The CDR3 is 15 residues long. The ends lost 4 bases at V and 4 bases at J; junction bases unmatched: 6. Germline CDR1 reads SGDLS; CDR2 reads YYNGEE. CDR3 sequence (DNA): TGTGCCAGCAGCCCCCAGGGGACTAGCGGGTACGAGCAGTACTTC. It specifies CASSPQGTSGYEQYF.

This clone was counted a few times. This sequence joins TRBV6-1 and TRBJ2-3, with D possibly being TRBD1 (5 bases). The CDR3 extends over 12 amino acids. V lost 3 bases and J lost 8, with 9 bases in between. Germline V gene sequence: CDR1 MNHNS, CDR2 SASEGT. The CDR3 region has the DNA TGTGCCAGCAGTGAGCAGGGTGGTACGCAGTATTTT. As protein: CASSEQGGTQYF.

This chain connects TRBV11-2 to TRBJ2-1; TRBD2 matches at 12 bases. The junction had 6 bases not matched to a gene; V was cut back by 3 bases and J by 9 bases. The V gene's germline CDR1 is SGHAT and CDR2 FQNNGV. This CDR3 comprises 15 residues. CDR3 nucleotide sequence: TGTGCCAGCAGCTTCCCCCTAGCGGGGGGGGGTGAGCAGTTCTTC. It specifies CASSFPLAGGGEQFF.

DNA of the CDR3: TGTGCCAGCAGCTCGAATGCCAGGGATGGCTACACCTTC. Residues: CASSSNARDGYTF. The chain uses TRBV7-9 and TRBJ1-2; D might be TRBD1 (5 bases). This CDR3 contains 13 residues. Germline CDR1 and CDR2: SEHNR and FQNEAQ (reference sequence). V was shortened by 4 bases and J by 6 bases, with 12 bases between the two germline ends.

There are a few counts of this clone. The gene calls are TRBV27 and TRBJ2-1; 9 bases are shared with TRBD1. The CDR3 covers 14 residues. The germline CDR1 and CDR2 sequences are MNHEY and SMNVEV (reference sequence). The V gene end was trimmed by 6 bases and the J gene end by 6 bases; junction bases not matched to a gene: 6. CDR3 loop: CASSPRTGVNEQFF. The CDR3 DNA reads TGTGCCAGCAGCCCCAGGACAGGGGTCAATGAGCAGTTCTTC.